The source of this T cell receptor beta chain is a study of blood T cell repertoires in COVID-19. The data were produced by immunoSEQ multiplex PCR, yet TCRdb's version contains in-frame clones alone and is incomplete. The data hold some 180,000 clones, with 86% observed a single time. V was trimmed by 0 bases and J by 7 bases, leaving 10 bases between them. The CDR3 is made up of 14 amino acids. Germline CDR1 is SGHNT and CDR2 is YENEEA. V and J are TRBV11-3 and TRBJ2-1; the D gene is possibly TRBD1 (7 bases). The sample taken for sequencing was PBMCs or T cells enriched from blood (not recorded which). The source of this sequence is a woman aged 40 to 55 in a cohort exposed to, infected with or recovered from COVID-19 (not recorded which). This CDR3 reads CASSLEAGGNEQFF. CDR3 coding DNA: TGTGCCAGCAGCTTAGAAGCAGGGGGGAATGAGCAGTTCTTC.